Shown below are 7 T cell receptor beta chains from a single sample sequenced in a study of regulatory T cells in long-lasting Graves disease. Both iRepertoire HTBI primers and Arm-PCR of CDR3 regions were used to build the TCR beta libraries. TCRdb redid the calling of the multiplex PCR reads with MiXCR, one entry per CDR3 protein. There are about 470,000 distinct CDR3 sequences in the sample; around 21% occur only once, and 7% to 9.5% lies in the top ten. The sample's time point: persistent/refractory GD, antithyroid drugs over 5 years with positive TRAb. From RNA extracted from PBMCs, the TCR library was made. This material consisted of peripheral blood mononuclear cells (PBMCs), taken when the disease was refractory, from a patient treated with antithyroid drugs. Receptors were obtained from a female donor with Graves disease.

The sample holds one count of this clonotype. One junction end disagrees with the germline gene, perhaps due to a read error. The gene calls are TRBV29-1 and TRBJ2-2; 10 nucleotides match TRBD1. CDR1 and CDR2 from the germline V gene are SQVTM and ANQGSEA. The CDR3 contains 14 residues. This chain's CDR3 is CSVRQGADTWELFF. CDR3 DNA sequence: TGCAGCGTGCGACAGGGGGCCGACACCTGGGAGCTGTTTTTT.

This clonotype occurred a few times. CDR3 nucleotides: TGTGCCAGCAGCTCTCAGGACAGGGTTTTCGGCACTGAAGCTTTCTTT. Translation: CASSSQDRVFGTEAFF. The rearrangement joins TRBV7-9 to TRBJ1-1; 8 bases line up with TRBD1. Germline V CDR1 and CDR2: SEHNR, FQNEAQ (reference sequence). V lost 4 bases, J lost 4 bases, and 11 bases stayed unmatched. The CDR3 consists of 16 residues.

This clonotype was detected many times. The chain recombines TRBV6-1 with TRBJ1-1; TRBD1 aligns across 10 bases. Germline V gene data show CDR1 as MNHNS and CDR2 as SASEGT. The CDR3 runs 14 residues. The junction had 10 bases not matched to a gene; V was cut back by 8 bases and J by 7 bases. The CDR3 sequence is CASFLGTGANEAFF. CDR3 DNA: TGTGCCAGCTTCCTGGGGACAGGGGCCAATGAAGCTTTCTTT.

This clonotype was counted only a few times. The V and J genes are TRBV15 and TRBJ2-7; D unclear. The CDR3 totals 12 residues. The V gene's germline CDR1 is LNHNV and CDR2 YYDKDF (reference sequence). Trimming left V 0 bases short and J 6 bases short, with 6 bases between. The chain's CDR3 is CATSRDLVEQYF. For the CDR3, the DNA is TGTGCCACCAGCAGAGATCTAGTCGAGCAGTACTTC.

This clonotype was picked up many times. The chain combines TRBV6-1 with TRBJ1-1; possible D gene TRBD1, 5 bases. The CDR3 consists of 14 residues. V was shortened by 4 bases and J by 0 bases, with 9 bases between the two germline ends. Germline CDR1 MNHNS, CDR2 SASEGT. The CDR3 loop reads CASSAKTVNTEAFF. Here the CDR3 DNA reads TGTGCCAGCAGTGCCAAGACAGTGAACACTGAAGCTTTCTTT.

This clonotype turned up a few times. The CDR3 loop is CATLGSTEAFF. In DNA form, the CDR3 reads TGTGCCACCTTAGGGTCCACTGAAGCTTTCTTT. The chain joins TRBV2 to TRBJ1-1; D is uncertain. Trimming left V 10 bases short and J 4 bases short, with 10 bases between. This CDR3 is built from 11 residues. Germline CDR1 SNHLY, CDR2 FYNNEI.

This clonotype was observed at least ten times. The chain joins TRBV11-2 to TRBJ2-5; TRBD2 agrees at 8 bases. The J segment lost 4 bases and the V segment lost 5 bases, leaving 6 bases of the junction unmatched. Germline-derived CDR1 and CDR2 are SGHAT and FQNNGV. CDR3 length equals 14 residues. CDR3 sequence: CASSPGLAGETQYF. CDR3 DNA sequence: TGTGCCAGCAGCCCCGGCCTAGCGGGAGAGACCCAGTACTTC. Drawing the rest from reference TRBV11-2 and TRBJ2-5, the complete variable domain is EAGVAQSPRYKIIEKRQSVAFWCNPISGHATLYWYQQILGQGPKLLIQFQNNGVVDDSQLPKDRFSAERLKGVDSTLKIQPAKLEDSAVYLCASSPGLAGETQYFGPGTRLLVL.